A single sample is the source of the 30 T cell receptor beta chains below, sequenced in a study of spatial heterogeneity in lung cancer. TCRdb itself ran the 5' RACE reads through MiXCR, one entry per CDR3 protein. This table holds about 94,000 distinct CDR3 sequences, approximately 19% found once. Stated time point: blood at routine non-recurrence follow-up after resection. This specimen consisted of PBMCs, obtained at follow-up. The receptors here all came from a male donor with early-stage non-small cell lung cancer.

Notes on this clonotype: One junction end disagrees with the germline gene, perhaps due to a read error. This chain joins TRBV2 and TRBJ1-5, with TRBD1 as a possible D gene (5 bases). The germline V gene encodes CDR1 SNHLY and CDR2 FYNNEI. This CDR3 has 15 residues. The CDR3: CVSRTTAYSNQPQHF. The CDR3 bases are TGTGTCAGCAGGACGACAGCTTATAGCAATCAGCCCCAGCATTTT.

This rearrangement joins TRBV27 to TRBJ1-5, with 8 nucleotides matching TRBD1. The CDR3 runs to 14 residues. Germline values: CDR1 MNHEY, CDR2 SMNVEV (reference sequence). J was trimmed by 2 bases and V by 6 bases; bases with no gene match: 3. In DNA form, the CDR3 reads TGTGCCAGCAGGTCGACAGGGGGCAATCAGCCCCAGCATTTT. Residues: CASRSTGGNQPQHF.

The DNA for the CDR3 is TGTGCCAGCTCCCTAATTAGCGCCGCGAACACCGGGGAGCTGTTTTTT. As protein: CASSLISAANTGELFF. The rearrangement links TRBV18 to TRBJ2-2; D is possibly TRBD2 (5 bases). Trimming pared 6 bases from V and 0 bases from J, leaving 14 bases between. This CDR3 is built from 16 residues. Germline loops: CDR1 KGHSH, CDR2 LQKENI.

This clonotype was picked up a small number of times. This chain joins TRBV6-5 and TRBJ2-2; 9 bases map to TRBD1. Germline CDR1 MNHEY, CDR2 SVGAGI. The CDR3 contains 15 residues. The junction had 4 bases not matched to a gene; V was cut back by 6 bases and J by 2 bases. CDR3 in DNA: TGTGCCAGCAGCAGGGACAGGGATAACACCGGGGAGCTGTTTTTT. It yields the protein CASSRDRDNTGELFF.

This clonotype was observed a handful of times. The chain couples TRBV7-8 to TRBJ2-2; D may be TRBD2 (6 bases). Germline values: CDR1 SGHVS, CDR2 FQNEAQ. With 3 bases removed from V and 7 bases from J, the gap between germline ends came to 21 bases. The CDR3 has 17 residues. CDR3 nucleotides: TGTGCCAGCAGCTTTAAACTAGCTAACCTAGGAGGCGGGGAGCTGTTTTTT. This gives the protein CASSFKLANLGGGELFF.

This clonotype has only a few counts. Here the CDR3 reads CASSRLRDLSYEQYF. The CDR3 region has the DNA TGTGCCAGCAGCCGACTCCGGGACCTCTCCTACGAGCAGTACTTC. J is TRBJ2-7 and V is TRBV3-1, with D perhaps given as TRBD1 or TRBD2 (5 bases each). Germline V gene data show CDR1 as LGHDT and CDR2 as YNNKEL (reference sequence). V was shortened by 4 bases and J by 0 bases, with 13 bases between the two germline ends. The CDR3 totals 15 residues.

The V gene is TRBV11-2, the J gene TRBJ2-3; D is unresolved. The CDR3 has 13 residues. Germline loops: CDR1 SGHAT, CDR2 FQNNGV. Between the trimmed V and J ends, which lost 1 base and 7 bases, there was a span of 9 bases. The CDR3 nucleotides are TGTGCCAGCAGCTTAGGAGTGGGGAATACGCAGTATTTT. It codes for CASSLGVGNTQYF. Full variable domain (rest looked up from reference TRBV11-2 and TRBJ2-3): EAGVAQSPRYKIIEKRQSVAFWCNPISGHATLYWYQQILGQGPKLLIQFQNNGVVDDSQLPKDRFSAERLKGVDSTLKIQPAKLEDSAVYLCASSLGVGNTQYFGPGTRLTVL.

This clonotype came up a few times. The gene calls are TRBV15 and TRBJ2-5, with a weak D call TRBD2 (6 bases). This CDR3 comprises 15 residues. Germline V gene lookup returns CDR1 LNHNV and CDR2 YYDKDF (reference sequence). Trimming took 3 bases from V and 1 from J, leaving 12 bases between them. The CDR3 is CATSRRSGSQETQYF. CDR3 nucleotide sequence: TGTGCCACCAGCAGGAGATCCGGGAGCCAAGAGACCCAGTACTTC.

In this sample, this clonotype turned up a few times. V and J are TRBV11-2 and TRBJ2-1, with 10 bases matching TRBD1. The trim removed 5 bases at V and 2 bases at J, leaving 6 bases unmatched. In germline, CDR1 is SGHAT, CDR2 FQNNGV. The CDR3 loop spans 16 amino acids. CDR3 DNA: TGTGCCAGCAGCCCCCGGACAGGGGGGGCCTACAATGAGCAGTTCTTC. This translates into CASSPRTGGAYNEQFF.

This rearrangement joins TRBV6-6 to TRBJ1-2; a weak D match, TRBD1 (5 bases). This CDR3 spans 14 amino acids. CDR1 and CDR2 (germline): MNHNY, SVGAGI (reference sequence). Trimming shortened V by 3 bases and J by 5 bases, and 13 bases separated the two germline ends. The CDR3 DNA reads TGTGCCAGCAGTTATGAGGGGTTTGAGTATGGCTACACCTTC. Its protein is CASSYEGFEYGYTF.

The sample holds many counts of this clonotype. The J gene is TRBJ2-5, the V gene TRBV19; the D call may be TRBD1 or TRBD2 (6 bases each). CDR3 length: 16 amino acids. V dropped 5 bases and J dropped 5 bases, with 21 bases sitting between them. The germline gives CDR1 LNHDA, CDR2 SQIVND (reference sequence). The CDR3 reads CASSSIDRGLQETQYF. CDR3 nucleotides: TGTGCCAGTAGTTCCATTGATCGGGGGCTTCAGGAGACCCAGTACTTC.

Details on this clonotype: Germline is not matched at one junction end, which may reflect a read error. The chain links TRBV3-1 to TRBJ2-1, with 8 bases that match TRBD1. Germline-derived CDR1 and CDR2 are LGHDT and YNNKEL (reference sequence). The CDR3 sequence is 15 residues long. The CDR3 DNA sequence: TGTGCCAGCAGTCTTACAGGGGGATCCTACAATGAGCGGTTCTTC. This translates into CASSLTGGSYNERFF.

There are a few counts of this clonotype. V gene TRBV20-1 combines with J gene TRBJ2-7; 8 positions match TRBD2. Germline CDR1 DFQATT, CDR2 SNEGSKA (reference sequence). The CDR3 is 11 amino acids. CDR3 protein: CSAGLVYEQYF. CDR3 DNA: TGCAGCGCGGGACTAGTGTACGAGCAGTACTTC.

Only a few counts were recorded for this clonotype. The V and J genes are TRBV7-6 and TRBJ2-3, with D perhaps matching TRBD1 (6 bases). V dropped 4 bases and J dropped 3 bases, with 8 bases sitting between them. Germline V gives CDR1 SGHVS, CDR2 FNYEAQ. The CDR3 is made up of 13 amino acids. This chain's CDR3 is CASSSQGTDTQYF. DNA for the CDR3: TGTGCCAGCAGCTCACAGGGAACAGATACGCAGTATTTT.

A few counts support this clonotype. The chain combines TRBV11-2 with TRBJ2-2, with 7 nucleotides matching TRBD1. Germline V gene data show CDR1 as SGHAT and CDR2 as FQNNGV. The CDR3 consists of 15 residues. Losses at the gene ends were 6 bases for V and 0 bases for J; bases not matched to a gene: 4. This CDR3 reads CASSHRGTNTGELFF. The CDR3 region has the DNA TGTGCCAGCAGTCACAGGGGAACGAACACCGGGGAGCTGTTTTTT.

The chain employs TRBV29-1 and TRBJ2-7; 9 bases map to TRBD1. Germline lookup yields CDR1 SQVTM and CDR2 ANQGSEA. The CDR3 runs 14 residues. The junction had 5 bases not matched to a gene; V was cut back by 4 bases and J by 1 base. The CDR3 region is CSVGVGTGSYEQYF. CDR3 bases: TGCAGCGTTGGGGTCGGGACAGGGTCCTACGAGCAGTACTTC.

The chain is built from TRBV5-1 and TRBJ2-7; D may match TRBD1 or TRBD2 (5 bases each). Deletions cut 4 bases from V and 2 bases from J, with 10 bases between. Looked up from germline, CDR1 is SGHRS and CDR2 is YFSETQ. This CDR3 contains 13 residues. The CDR3 nucleotides are TGCGCCAGCAGCCGGGACCCAACCTACGAGCAGTACTTC. Amino acids: CASSRDPTYEQYF.

This clonotype was seen a few times. V usage is TRBV13 and J usage is TRBJ2-3; 10 bases align to TRBD2. The V segment lost 5 bases and the J segment 7 bases; nucleotides outside the gene matches: 12. The germline gives CDR1 PRHDT, CDR2 FYEKMQ (reference sequence). The length of the CDR3 is 16 residues. DNA of the CDR3: TGTGCCAGCAGCGCACCGACTAGCGGGTCGAGCAATACGCAGTATTTT. Protein: CASSAPTSGSSNTQYF.

Worth noting for this clonotype: A read error may account for a junction end that differs from germline. The J gene is TRBJ1-1, the V gene TRBV4-1, with D perhaps matching TRBD1 (6 bases). The CDR3 runs 16 residues. Germline CDR1 is MGHRA and CDR2 is YSYEKL. This CDR3 reads CASSQTYRAGNNEAFF. CDR3 in DNA: TGCGCCAGCAGCCAAACCTACAGGGCAGGGAACAATGAAGCTTTCTTT.

The chain joins TRBV29-1 to TRBJ1-5; TRBD1 matches at 8 bases. Per germline, CDR1 SQVTM and CDR2 ANQGSEA. V lost 7 bases and J lost 1; bases outside the gene matches: 3. The CDR3 runs 13 residues. CDR3 residues: CSAGQGSNQPQHF. The CDR3 DNA reads as TGCAGCGCCGGACAGGGAAGCAATCAGCCCCAGCATTTT.

This clonotype was counted between two and nine times. The rearrangement uses TRBV27 and TRBJ2-5; 12 nucleotides agree with TRBD2. The CDR3 is 16 amino acids. Germline CDR1 reads MNHEY; CDR2 reads SMNVEV (reference sequence). The trim removed 4 bases at V and 5 bases at J, leaving 8 bases unmatched. CDR3 in amino acids: CASSSASGRAFETQYF. In DNA, the CDR3 is TGTGCCAGCAGTTCCGCTAGCGGGAGGGCCTTTGAGACCCAGTACTTC.

The sample holds a few counts of this clonotype. The chain uses TRBV12-3 or TRBV12-4 and TRBJ1-3; D gene unclear. There are 15 residues in the CDR3. Trimming pared 3 bases from V and 0 bases from J, leaving 9 bases between. CDR3 DNA: TGTGCCAGCAGTTTTGGACCGTCCTCTGGAAACACCATATATTTT. Amino acid sequence: CASSFGPSSGNTIYF.

This clonotype was seen a few times. V gene TRBV20-1 combines with J gene TRBJ2-7; TRBD1 might be the D (6 bases). From germline, CDR1 is DFQATT and CDR2 SNEGSKA (reference sequence). The CDR3 length is 14 residues. The V and J ends lost 0 bases and 3 bases respectively, with 12 bases between them. The CDR3 loop is CSARDLGRGYEQYF. The CDR3 nucleotides are TGCAGTGCTAGAGATCTAGGCAGGGGCTACGAGCAGTACTTC.

This clonotype was counted ten times or more. The chain couples TRBV20-1 to TRBJ1-2; maybe TRBD1 (6 bases). The CDR3 contains 17 residues. Trimming stripped 0 bases from V and 4 bases from J, with 21 bases between. In germline, CDR1 is DFQATT, CDR2 SNEGSKA (reference sequence). The DNA for the CDR3 is TGCAGTGCTAGAGAGGTCGGCAGGGGACCGTCAACCTATGGCTACACCTTC. Translated: CSAREVGRGPSTYGYTF.

In its sample, this clonotype was seen a few times. The chain couples TRBV4-3 to TRBJ2-2; D possibly uses TRBD1 or TRBD2 (6 bases each). V lost 0 bases to trimming and J lost 6 bases, with 11 bases between them. The CDR3 runs 15 residues. Germline CDR1 reads LGHNA; CDR2 reads YSLEER. CDR3 nucleotide sequence: TGCGCCAGCAGCCAAGATAGGGGGGTGTCCGGGGAGCTGTTTTTT. Its translation is CASSQDRGVSGELFF.

In this sample, this clonotype turned up a few times. CDR3 in amino acids: CATSETQGGRPSGELFF. As DNA, the CDR3 is TGTGCCACCAGTGAAACTCAGGGTGGAAGGCCGTCCGGGGAGCTGTTTTTT. The chain links TRBV24-1 to TRBJ2-2; possibly TRBD1 for D (5 bases). This CDR3 region has 17 residues. The ends were cut back, 4 bases at V and 6 bases at J, with 20 bases in the middle. Looked up from germline, CDR1 is KGHDR and CDR2 is SFDVKD.

This chain joins TRBV20-1 and TRBJ1-5, with 7 positions matching TRBD1. V trimming: 3 bases; J trimming: 1 base; junction bases outside the gene matches: 9. Germline values: CDR1 DFQATT, CDR2 SNEGSKA (reference sequence). This CDR3 has 16 amino acids. The CDR3 loop is CSASSTGTPSNQPQHF. The CDR3 coding sequence is TGCAGTGCTAGTTCGACAGGGACGCCAAGCAATCAGCCCCAGCATTTT.

The sample holds a few counts of this clonotype. The gene calls are TRBV20-1 and TRBJ1-5, with D uncertain. V was pared by 0 bases and J by 1 base, with 10 bases between. The CDR3 is 15 amino acids. CDR1 DFQATT and CDR2 SNEGSKA come from the germline V gene (reference sequence). CDR3 coding DNA: TGCAGTGCTAGAGATGGTAGGCTAAGCAATCAGCCCCAGCATTTT. Protein sequence: CSARDGRLSNQPQHF.

The chain has TRBV20-1 and TRBJ2-6; D gene uncertain. V lost 3 bases and J lost 0, with 6 bases in between. Per the germline V gene, CDR1 is DFQATT and CDR2 is SNEGSKA (reference sequence). The CDR3 length is 14 residues. CDR3 bases: TGCAGTGCTAGTGGCGGCTCTGGGGCCAACGTCCTGACTTTC. Translated: CSASGGSGANVLTF.

This clonotype has only a few counts. The chain carries TRBV20-1 and TRBJ1-2; D not resolved. CDR1 is DFQATT, CDR2 SNEGSKA, per germline (reference sequence). The CDR3 extends over 14 amino acids. The V gene lost 0 bases and the J gene lost 3 bases, with 11 bases spanning the gap. The CDR3 here is CSARDQGGDYGYTF. As DNA, the CDR3 is TGCAGTGCTAGAGATCAAGGCGGAGACTATGGCTACACCTTC.